This passage covers 24 T cell receptor beta chains from one sample sequenced in a study of blood T cell repertoires in COVID-19 (TCRdb year 2020). Library preparation was by the immunoSEQ multiplex PCR assay. TCRdb obtained this table from immuneACCESS and retained in-frame rearrangements with V and J assigned. These tables miss some clones; where compared with another copy, unresolved V genes account for less than half of the shortfall, and the remainder is unexplained. The sample table shows 250,000 or so clones, and about 80% are seen once. The ten biggest clones cover about 8.1% of the sample. Sequencing used peripheral blood. Receptors were obtained from an elderly man with acute or convalescent COVID-19.

The genes are TRBV5-1 and TRBJ1-2; D may be TRBD1 (5 bases). CDR1 SGHRS and CDR2 YFSETQ come from the germline V gene. The ends were cut back, 0 bases at V and 6 bases at J, with 21 bases in the middle. The CDR3 covers 17 residues. The CDR3 is CASSLERGLLPNDGYTF. CDR3 nucleotide sequence: TGCGCCAGCAGCTTGGAAAGGGGCCTTCTCCCGAACGATGGCTACACCTTC.

The sample holds a few counts of this clone. The chain couples TRBV6-1 to TRBJ1-5; D might be TRBD1 (6 bases). V was shortened by 0 bases and J by 6 bases, with 18 bases between the two germline ends. The germline gives CDR1 MNHNS, CDR2 SASEGT. The CDR3 has 17 residues. The CDR3 region is CASSEAYAPIQGQPQHF. The CDR3 DNA follows: TGTGCCAGCAGTGAAGCGTATGCCCCTATACAGGGTCAGCCCCAGCATTTT.

This rearrangement joins TRBV14 to TRBJ2-1, with 16 bases identical to TRBD2. Trimming took 4 bases from V and 15 from J; bases not matched to a gene: 9. This CDR3 has 15 residues. CDR1 is SGHDN, CDR2 FVKESK, per germline. The CDR3 protein is CASSPGTSGGARGFF. As DNA, the CDR3 is TGTGCCAGCAGCCCCGGGACTAGCGGGGGGGCGAGGGGGTTCTTC.

This sequence joins TRBV6-6 and TRBJ1-5; D is unclear. Trimming cost V 7 bases and J 6 bases, with 22 bases left between them. Germline V gene data show CDR1 as MNHNY and CDR2 as SVGAGI (reference sequence). There are 16 residues in the CDR3. The CDR3 loop reads CASTLGVAYGGQPQHF. CDR3 bases: TGTGCCAGCACCCTTGGGGTGGCCTATGGAGGTCAGCCCCAGCATTTT.

The V and J genes are TRBV5-1 and TRBJ2-2, with 7 bases that match TRBD1. Germline V lookup: CDR1 SGHRS, CDR2 YFSETQ. V lost 4 bases, J lost 0 bases, and 3 bases stayed unmatched. This CDR3 has 15 amino acids. CDR3 residues: CASSVDRPNTGELFF. CDR3 coding DNA: TGCGCCAGCAGCGTGGACAGGCCGAACACCGGGGAGCTGTTTTTT.

The rearrangement joins TRBV6-5 to TRBJ2-7; 8 nucleotides match TRBD1. The germline V gene has CDR1 MNHEY and CDR2 SVGAGI. The CDR3 extends over 15 amino acids. Trimming took 2 bases from V and 2 from J; bases not matched to a gene: 5. The CDR3 region is CASSYNQGAPYEQYF. For the CDR3, the DNA is TGTGCCAGCAGTTACAACCAGGGGGCGCCCTACGAGCAGTACTTC.

The rearrangement uses TRBV9 and TRBJ1-4; possible D gene TRBD1, 6 bases. The germline V gene has CDR1 SGDLS and CDR2 YYNGEE. The germline V and J ends were trimmed by 4 bases and 4 bases, with 11 bases remaining between them. The CDR3 is 14 residues long. The DNA of the CDR3 is TGTGCCAGCAGCACGGACAGCCATAATGAAAAACTGTTTTTT. Its protein product is CASSTDSHNEKLFF.

The gene calls are TRBV28 and TRBJ1-5; a possible D gene is TRBD1 (5 bases). Deletions cut 7 bases from V and 1 base from J, with 11 bases between. The CDR3 consists of 14 residues. CDR1 is MDHEN, CDR2 SYDVKM, per germline. The CDR3 loop is CASTRRGSNQPQHF. CDR3 DNA: TGTGCCAGCACTCGACGGGGGAGCAATCAGCCCCAGCATTTT.

The genes are TRBV12-3 or TRBV12-4 and TRBJ1-2, with a weak D call TRBD1 (6 bases). Deletions cut 4 bases from V and 2 bases from J, with 8 bases between. This CDR3 region has 13 residues. The CDR3 here is CASSSGDNYGYTF. In DNA form, the CDR3 reads TGTGCCAGCAGTTCAGGGGACAACTATGGCTACACCTTC.

The chain uses TRBV7-9 and TRBJ2-7; 7 bases agree with TRBD2. The CDR3 has 14 amino acids. V shed 0 bases and J 6 bases; nucleotides not matched to a gene: 5. Looked up from germline, CDR1 is SEHNR and CDR2 is FQNEAQ (reference sequence). CDR3 residues: CASSLAGGPGEQYF. The DNA for the CDR3 is TGTGCCAGCAGCTTAGCGGGAGGGCCGGGCGAGCAGTACTTC.

The V gene is TRBV28, the J gene TRBJ1-5, with D possibly matching TRBD1 (6 bases). Trimming pared 0 bases from V and 2 bases from J, leaving 17 bases between. The V gene's germline CDR1 is MDHEN and CDR2 SYDVKM. The CDR3 runs to 18 residues. The CDR3 here is CASSLWGRGQSGNQPQHF. In DNA form, the CDR3 reads TGTGCCAGCAGTTTATGGGGGAGAGGACAGTCGGGCAATCAGCCCCAGCATTTT.

The V and J genes are TRBV5-1 and TRBJ2-3, with 13 bases that match TRBD2. There are 19 residues in the CDR3. J gave up 4 bases and V 2 bases, and 13 bases lay outside the gene matches. CDR1 and CDR2 from the germline V gene are SGHRS and YFSETQ. CDR3 loop: CASSFTSGRARRNPDTQYF. Here the CDR3 DNA reads TGCGCCAGCAGCTTTACTAGCGGGAGGGCGAGGCGGAATCCAGATACGCAGTATTTT.

The chain's CDR3 is CASSDPGLAGVPWFF. The CDR3 DNA sequence: TGTGCCAGCAGCGACCCGGGACTAGCGGGAGTGCCTTGGTTCTTC. This chain links TRBV21-1 with TRBJ2-1; TRBD2 reflects the table's D call only, with no check against the DNA. TRBV21-1 is deemed a pseudogene. CDR3 length equals 15 residues.

This chain links TRBV5-1 with TRBJ2-1, with D uncertain. Germline V gene sequence: CDR1 SGHRS, CDR2 YFSETQ. The CDR3 loop spans 12 amino acids. V shed 1 base and J shed 8 bases, with 7 bases lying between them. CDR3 coding DNA: TGCGCCAGCAGCTTGAGTGGCTATGAGCAGTTCTTC. Residues: CASSLSGYEQFF.

The chain recombines TRBV19 with TRBJ1-2; 8 bases are a match to TRBD1. This CDR3 is 13 amino acids long. V lost 7 bases, J lost 10 bases, and 11 bases stayed unmatched. Germline V lookup: CDR1 LNHDA, CDR2 SQIVND (reference sequence). The CDR3: CASTEGQGGFYTF. The DNA for the CDR3 is TGTGCCAGTACCGAAGGACAGGGCGGTTTCTACACCTTC. Looking up the rest from reference TRBV19 and TRBJ1-2 gives the full variable domain: DGGITQSPKYLFRKEGQNVTLSCEQNLNHDAMYWYRQDPGQGLRLIYYSQIVNDFQKGDIAEGYSVSREKKESFPLTVTSAQKNPTAFYLCASTEGQGGFYTFGSGTRLTVV.

This chain joins TRBV7-2 and TRBJ2-7; 11 bases are shared with TRBD2. Germline assignment: CDR1 SGHTA and CDR2 FQGNSA. V shed 2 bases and J 2 bases; nucleotides not matched to a gene: 8. The CDR3 extends over 17 amino acids. CDR3 in DNA: TGTGCCAGCAGCTTAAAATCGGGACTAGCGGTTCCCTACGAGCAGTACTTC. Protein: CASSLKSGLAVPYEQYF.

The table lists this clone with a count of one. The chain uses TRBV19 and TRBJ2-1; 8 nucleotides line up with TRBD1. After removal of 4 bases from V and 1 base from J, the junction contained 3 bases not matched to a gene. The CDR3 length is 15 residues. Looked up from germline, CDR1 is LNHDA and CDR2 is SQIVND (reference sequence). In DNA, the CDR3 is TGTGCCAGTAGTAGGACAGGGAGGTCCTACAATGAGCAGTTCTTC. Translating gives CASSRTGRSYNEQFF.

V gene TRBV19 combines with J gene TRBJ1-2, with 7 bases that match TRBD1. Germline V gene data show CDR1 as LNHDA and CDR2 as SQIVND (reference sequence). CDR3 length equals 19 residues. V shed 6 bases and J 0 bases; nucleotides not matched to a gene: 19. CDR3 residues: CASRRLPSPPQGANYGYTF. CDR3 coding DNA: TGTGCCAGTAGAAGGCTCCCGTCCCCGCCCCAGGGGGCTAACTATGGCTACACCTTC. Using reference TRBV19 and TRBJ1-2 for the parts outside the CDR3, the full variable domain is DGGITQSPKYLFRKEGQNVTLSCEQNLNHDAMYWYRQDPGQGLRLIYYSQIVNDFQKGDIAEGYSVSREKKESFPLTVTSAQKNPTAFYLCASRRLPSPPQGANYGYTFGSGTRLTVV.

The genes are TRBV5-1 and TRBJ1-2, with 10 bases identical to TRBD1. There are 13 residues in the CDR3. J gave up 4 bases and V 4 bases, and 1 base lay outside the gene matches. The germline gives CDR1 SGHRS, CDR2 YFSETQ. The CDR3 protein is CASSRDRGYGYTF. CDR3 in DNA: TGCGCCAGCAGCCGGGACAGGGGCTATGGCTACACCTTC.

This chain connects TRBV30 to TRBJ2-7; TRBD2 is a possible D gene (7 bases). Germline assignment: CDR1 GTSNPN and CDR2 SVGIG (reference sequence). V was pared by 6 bases and J by 4 bases, with 19 bases between. The CDR3 loop spans 14 amino acids. The chain's CDR3 is CACPRGGTTYEQYF. CDR3 bases: TGTGCCTGCCCTAGGGGGGGCACCACTTACGAGCAGTACTTC.

This chain links TRBV5-4 with TRBJ1-2; the D gene is possibly TRBD1 (6 bases). CDR3 length equals 14 residues. CDR1 and CDR2 (germline): SGHNT, YYREEE (reference sequence). The V end was cut by 0 bases, the J end by 9 bases, with 15 bases between. In nucleotides, the CDR3 is TGTGCCAGCAGCTTGGAAGGGGGTCAGGGTAGCTACACCTTC. It translates to CASSLEGGQGSYTF.

The chain has TRBV18 and TRBJ2-1, with TRBD2 matching 9 bases. CDR1 KGHSH and CDR2 LQKENI come from the germline V gene. This CDR3 region has 14 residues. V lost 0 bases to trimming and J lost 7 bases; unmatched junction nucleotides: 1. Written as DNA, the CDR3 is TGTGCCAGCTCACCACCTAGCGGGAGTAATGAGCAGTTCTTC. Translation gives CASSPPSGSNEQFF.

The chain employs TRBV7-9 and TRBJ2-7; tentatively, D is TRBD2 (6 bases). Trimming stripped 2 bases from V and 1 base from J, with 9 bases between. CDR1 and CDR2 from the germline V gene are SEHNR and FQNEAQ (reference sequence). This CDR3 is 14 amino acids long. CDR3 region: CASSLQGGSYEQYF. CDR3 DNA: TGTGCCAGCAGCTTACAGGGAGGTTCCTACGAGCAGTACTTC.

This chain links TRBV6-1 with TRBJ2-7; D gene unclear. With 2 bases removed from V and 3 bases from J, the gap between germline ends came to 5 bases. Germline CDR1 and CDR2: MNHNS and SASEGT. This CDR3 region has 12 residues. The CDR3 DNA sequence: TGTGCCAGCAGTGAACGGTACTACGAGCAGTACTTC. Translating gives CASSERYYEQYF.